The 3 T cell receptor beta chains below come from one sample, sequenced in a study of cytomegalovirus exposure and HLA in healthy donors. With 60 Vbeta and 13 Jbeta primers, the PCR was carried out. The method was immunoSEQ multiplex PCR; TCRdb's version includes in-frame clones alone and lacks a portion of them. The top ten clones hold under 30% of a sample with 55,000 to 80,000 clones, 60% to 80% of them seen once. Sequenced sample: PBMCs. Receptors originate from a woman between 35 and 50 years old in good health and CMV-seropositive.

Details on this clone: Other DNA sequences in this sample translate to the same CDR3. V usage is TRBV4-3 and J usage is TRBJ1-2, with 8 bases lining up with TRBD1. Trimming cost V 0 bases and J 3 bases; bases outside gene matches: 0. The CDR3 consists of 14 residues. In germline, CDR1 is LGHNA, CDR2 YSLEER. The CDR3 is CASSQEQGDYGYTF. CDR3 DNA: TGCGCCAGCAGCCAAGAACAGGGGGACTATGGCTACACCTTC.

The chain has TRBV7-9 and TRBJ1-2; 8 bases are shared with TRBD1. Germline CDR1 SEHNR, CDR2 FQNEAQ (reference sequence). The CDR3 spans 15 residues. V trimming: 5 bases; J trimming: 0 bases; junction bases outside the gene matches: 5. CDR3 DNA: TGTGCCAGCAGCACCCGGGACAGGCCTAACTATGGCTACACCTTC. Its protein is CASSTRDRPNYGYTF.

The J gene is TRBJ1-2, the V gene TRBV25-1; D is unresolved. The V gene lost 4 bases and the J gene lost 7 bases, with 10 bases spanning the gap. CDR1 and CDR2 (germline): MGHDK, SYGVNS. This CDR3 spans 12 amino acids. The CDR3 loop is CASSGGGSGYTF. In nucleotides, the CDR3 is TGTGCCAGCAGTGGGGGAGGGAGTGGCTACACCTTC.